These 24 T cell receptor beta chains originate from one sample sequenced in a study of T cell repertoires in cytomegalovirus infection. Antigens of these TCRs are unknown. Using its own MiXCR run on the reads, TCRdb lists one record per CDR3 protein. The sample lists roughly 990,000 distinct CDR3 sequences, more than 25% occurring once. Sequenced material: cultured CD8+ T cells from PBMCs, taken from culture after CMV antigen stimulation. The origin of the receptors is a human donor in good health (CMV status not recorded). Some clones in this sample may be carry-over from other donors' samples.

In this sample, this clonotype turned up once. V is TRBV14 and J is TRBJ2-5, with D possibly being TRBD1 (6 bases). The V gene's germline CDR1 is SGHDN and CDR2 FVKESK. V dropped 4 bases and J dropped 2 bases, with 14 bases sitting between them. The CDR3 totals 15 residues. Here the CDR3 reads CASSPEGHWQETQYF. The CDR3 DNA follows: TGTGCCAGCAGCCCCGAGGGACATTGGCAAGAGACCCAGTACTTC.

The chain combines TRBV9 with TRBJ2-1; D uncertain. The CDR3 has 14 residues. Trimming removed 6 bases from V and 0 bases from J, with 10 bases in between. CDR1 is SGDLS and CDR2 is YYNGEE in the germline V gene. DNA for the CDR3: TGTGCCAGCAACCTTGGCTACTCCTACAATGAGCAGTTCTTC. The encoded protein is CASNLGYSYNEQFF.

This clonotype has at least ten counts. The V gene is TRBV4-2, the J gene TRBJ1-2; 8 bases map to TRBD1. The V and J ends lost 3 bases and 7 bases, in that order; junction bases with no gene match: 16. The CDR3 contains 17 residues. Germline V lookup: CDR1 LGHNA, CDR2 YNFKEQ. CDR3 loop: CASSHPQGQEAAGGYTF. CDR3 bases: TGTGCCAGCAGCCACCCTCAGGGACAGGAGGCAGCAGGTGGCTACACCTTC.

Comment on this clonotype: One junction end does not reproduce the germline sequence, and a read error may be involved. V gene TRBV24-1 combines with J gene TRBJ2-1, with D maybe TRBD1 (6 bases). The CDR3 is 14 amino acids. CDR1 and CDR2 (germline): KGHDR, SFDVKD. CDR3 sequence (DNA): TGTGCCACCAGTGATCCCGGGACAAGCAATGAGCAGTTGTTC. Its translation: CATSDPGTSNEQLF.

Only a few counts were recorded for this clonotype. This chain joins TRBV7-9 and TRBJ1-6; no definite D call. Deletions cut 6 bases from V and 7 bases from J, with 19 bases between. The length of the CDR3 is 16 residues. Germline lookup yields CDR1 SEHNR and CDR2 FQNEAQ (reference sequence). The CDR3 DNA sequence: TGTGCCAGCAGTCGTTCGGACCTAGTCCCAAATTCACCCCTCCACTTT. Translated: CASSRSDLVPNSPLHF.

CDR3 protein: CASSRGRAPANYGYTF. The CDR3 region has the DNA TGTGCCAGCAGCAGGGGCAGGGCGCCAGCTAACTATGGCTACACCTTC. The rearrangement links TRBV9 to TRBJ1-2; tentative D call: TRBD1 (5 bases). The germline V gene has CDR1 SGDLS and CDR2 YYNGEE. CDR3 length: 16 amino acids. Trimming removed 4 bases at V and 0 bases at J, with 16 bases between.

This clonotype was counted between two and nine times. The CDR3 loop is CASSEALGTGAEQYV. For the CDR3, the DNA is TGTGCCAGCAGTGAAGCGCTTGGGACAGGGGCCGAGCAGTACGTC. The V call is TRBV2, the J call TRBJ2-7; 10 positions match TRBD1. Trimming removed 0 bases from V and 6 bases from J; junction bases left unmatched: 5. Germline V gene lookup returns CDR1 SNHLY and CDR2 FYNNEI. The CDR3 length is 15 residues.

This clonotype has just a few counts. The V call is TRBV19, the J call TRBJ2-7; a weak D match, TRBD2 (5 bases). This CDR3 has 15 amino acids. The V end was cut by 0 bases, the J end by 4 bases, with 13 bases between. CDR1 LNHDA and CDR2 SQIVND come from the germline V gene (reference sequence). The CDR3 nucleotides read TGTGCCAGTAGTATAGACTTGGGGAGTTTTTACGAGCAGTACGTC. Amino acid sequence: CASSIDLGSFYEQYV.

This clonotype was counted between two and nine times. The rearrangement uses TRBV19 and TRBJ1-2; 9 bases are a match to TRBD1. V shed 5 bases and J 8 bases; nucleotides not matched to a gene: 12. Germline CDR1 reads LNHDA; CDR2 reads SQIVND (reference sequence). The CDR3 runs 15 residues. CDR3 in DNA: TGTGCCAGTAGTCCAGATCGCACAGGGGGCAGAGGCTACACCTTC. Translation gives CASSPDRTGGRGYTF.

Concerning this clonotype itself: One end of the junction is discordant with germline, which a read error may explain. The chain has TRBV12-3 or TRBV12-4 and TRBJ2-5; 7 bases agree with TRBD2. CDR3 size: 16 residues. CDR3 DNA: TGTGCCAGCAGTTTTCGGGCGGGGACTATTGAAGAGTCCCAGTACTTC. The encoded protein is CASSFRAGTIEESQYF.

In its sample, this clonotype was seen a few times. The rearrangement links TRBV27 to TRBJ1-1; no definite D call. The germline V gene encodes CDR1 MNHEY and CDR2 SMNVEV (reference sequence). The CDR3 consists of 15 residues. V gave up 0 bases and J gave up 2 bases, with 10 bases separating them. This CDR3 reads CASSLSGKGNTEAFF. The CDR3 DNA reads TGTGCCAGCAGTTTATCGGGAAAGGGAAACACTGAAGCTTTCTTT.

CDR3 region: CAPTAKGQGPAGELFF. The CDR3 nucleotides are TGTGCCCCCACGGCCAAGGGACAGGGGCCGGCCGGGGAGCTGTTTTTT. This chain links TRBV7-9 with TRBJ2-2; 10 bases are a match to TRBD1. Germline loops: CDR1 SEHNR, CDR2 FQNEAQ (reference sequence). The CDR3 spans 16 residues. V lost 11 bases to trimming and J lost 6 bases; unmatched junction nucleotides: 15.

As concerns this clonotype: A read error may produce the germline difference seen at one junction end. The chain carries TRBV11-2 and TRBJ1-1; 7 bases fit TRBD1. This CDR3 has 14 residues. The V gene's germline CDR1 is SGHAT and CDR2 FQNNGV. The CDR3 loop is CASNLWTGNTEAFF. The CDR3, as DNA: TGTGCCAGCAACTTATGGACAGGGAACACTGAAGCTTTCTTT.

The chain employs TRBV20-1 and TRBJ2-1, with TRBD1 matching over 7 bases. V shed 3 bases, J shed 7 bases, and the junction held 15 bases outside the gene matches. The CDR3 runs 16 residues. CDR1 is DFQATT and CDR2 is SNEGSKA in the germline V gene (reference sequence). Written as DNA, the CDR3 is TGCAGTGCTAGGGATCTTCAGGGGGTTTCGGGAAATGAGCAGTTCTTC. It is translated as CSARDLQGVSGNEQFF.

This chain uses TRBV4-2 with TRBJ1-1, with unresolved D. CDR1 is LGHNA and CDR2 is YNFKEQ in the germline V gene. The germline V and J ends were trimmed by 0 bases and 0 bases, with 11 bases remaining between them. The CDR3 runs to 16 residues. The CDR3 DNA follows: TGTGCCAGCAGCCAAGATCAGGAGGGCCTGAACACTGAAGCTTTCTTT. Protein product: CASSQDQEGLNTEAFF.

This clonotype has a handful of counts. The chain couples TRBV7-2 to TRBJ1-2, with 10 bases identical to TRBD1. V was pared by 4 bases and J by 7 bases, with 6 bases of the junction left unmatched. The CDR3 has 14 residues. In germline, CDR1 is SGHTA, CDR2 FQGNSA. CDR3 protein: CASSSGQGVPGYTF. CDR3 nucleotides: TGTGCCAGCAGCTCCGGACAGGGGGTCCCTGGCTACACCTTC. The full variable domain, with the rest looked up from reference TRBV7-2 and TRBJ1-2, is GAGVSQSPSNKVTEKGKDVELRCDPISGHTALYWYRQSLGQGLEFLIYFQGNSAPDKSGLPSDRFSAERTGGSVSTLTIQRTQQEDSAVYLCASSSGQGVPGYTFGSGTRLTVV.

The CDR3, as DNA: TGTGCCAGCAGCGTAGCTTACGGGACAGGGACGCCTGGGGCCAACGTCCTGACTTTC. It translates to CASSVAYGTGTPGANVLTF. The chain combines TRBV9 with TRBJ2-6, with 9 bases identical to TRBD1. With V trimmed by 0 bases and J by 2 bases, 9 bases remained unmatched. This CDR3 contains 19 residues. Germline values: CDR1 SGDLS, CDR2 YYNGEE.

This clonotype was seen a handful of times. The chain employs TRBV11-2 and TRBJ2-3; TRBD2 agrees at 12 bases. The CDR3 spans 16 residues. J gave up 2 bases and V 4 bases, and 4 bases lay outside the gene matches. Germline CDR1 and CDR2: SGHAT and FQNNGV. The CDR3 is CASSSGTSGYTDTQYF. In DNA, the CDR3 is TGTGCCAGCAGCTCTGGGACTAGCGGGTACACAGATACGCAGTATTTT.

The CDR3 sequence: CASSPSGTAGQPQHF. In DNA, the CDR3 is TGTGCCAGCAGCCCCTCCGGGACAGCGGGCCAGCCCCAGCATTTT. This chain joins TRBV7-9 and TRBJ1-5; TRBD1 agrees at 7 bases. The germline CDR1 and CDR2 sequences are SEHNR and FQNEAQ (reference sequence). The CDR3 spans 15 residues. V was clipped by 5 bases and J by 7 bases; unmatched bases: 11.

Concerning this clonotype: The junction differs from germline at one of its ends, possibly a read error. The chain employs TRBV3-1 and TRBJ1-4, with 8 bases lining up with TRBD1. The length of the CDR3 is 13 residues. Germline V gives CDR1 LGHDT, CDR2 YNNKEL (reference sequence). The CDR3 reads CASSRQGNEKLFF. DNA for the CDR3: TGTGCCAGTAGCCGACAGGGGAATGAAAAACTGTTTTTT.

The chain employs TRBV6-5 and TRBJ1-1, with a tentative D call TRBD1 (6 bases). V lost 2 bases, J lost 4 bases, and 8 bases lay in between. CDR3 length: 13 amino acids. Per the germline V gene, CDR1 is MNHEY and CDR2 is SVGAGI. CDR3 nucleotides: TGTGCCAGCAGTTACAGGGGGGCCACTGAAGCTTTCTTT. Translating it yields CASSYRGATEAFF.

This clonotype appeared a few times. The chain employs TRBV20-1 and TRBJ1-1; D is perhaps TRBD1 (5 bases). This CDR3 has 16 residues. Between the trimmed V and J ends, which lost 1 base and 4 bases, there was a span of 19 bases. Per germline, CDR1 DFQATT and CDR2 SNEGSKA (reference sequence). The CDR3 sequence: CSARVRETGGGTEAFF. The CDR3 region has the DNA TGCAGTGCTAGAGTGCGAGAAACAGGTGGGGGCACTGAAGCTTTCTTT.

The V gene is TRBV11-2, the J gene TRBJ2-1; D may be TRBD1 (6 bases). CDR1 and CDR2 (germline): SGHAT, FQNNGV. Trimming removed 6 bases from V and 4 bases from J, with 16 bases in between. The CDR3 spans 15 residues. The CDR3 sequence: CASSPGVFEYNEQFF. The CDR3 DNA sequence: TGTGCCAGCAGTCCAGGGGTGTTTGAGTACAATGAGCAGTTCTTC.

The V and J genes are TRBV4-1 and TRBJ2-1; D unclear. From germline, CDR1 is MGHRA and CDR2 YSYEKL. The CDR3 totals 13 residues. V lost 1 base to trimming and J lost 8 bases, with 9 bases between them. CDR3 in amino acids: CASSQGWADEQFF. The CDR3 DNA reads TGCGCCAGCAGCCAAGGTTGGGCTGATGAGCAGTTCTTC.